The 19 T cell receptor beta chains presented below share a single source sample, sequenced in a study of T cells in Graves' hyperthyroidism and ophthalmopathy. TCR beta CDR3 region amplification was performed from RNA transcripts. Using the HTBI primer set, a first-round RT-PCR was run on the TCR CDR3. TCRdb reprocessed the multiplex PCR reads with MiXCR, giving one entry per CDR3 protein. The repertoire holds under 450,000 distinct CDR3 sequences, with around a sixth as singletons. Sequenced input: blood. The receptors stem from a woman between 18 and 30 years old with Graves' hyperthyroidism.

Only a few counts were recorded for this clonotype. This chain connects TRBV10-1 to TRBJ1-5; D is possibly TRBD1 (5 bases). The germline V and J ends were trimmed by 7 bases and 5 bases, with 12 bases remaining between them. This CDR3 is 13 amino acids long. From germline, CDR1 is WNHNN and CDR2 SYGVQD (reference sequence). The CDR3 region has the DNA TGCGCCAGCACGGGACCGTTACATCAGCCCCAGCATTTT. This codes for CASTGPLHQPQHF.

This clonotype occurred a few times. The rearrangement links TRBV6-1 to TRBJ2-1; D is uncertain. The V gene's germline CDR1 is MNHNS and CDR2 SASEGT. The CDR3 runs to 15 residues. V dropped 4 bases and J dropped 6 bases, with 16 bases sitting between them. CDR3 DNA: TGTGCCAGCAGTGGGAGTCGGGCTACCGGCAATGAGCAGTTCTTC. It yields the protein CASSGSRATGNEQFF.

This clonotype was seen at least ten times. The rearrangement links TRBV2 to TRBJ1-4; D not resolved. Trimming left V 6 bases short and J 12 bases short, with 14 bases between. Per germline, CDR1 SNHLY and CDR2 FYNNEI. The CDR3 has 12 amino acids. For the CDR3, the DNA is TGTGCCAGCAGGACCGTGGACTTTGAACTGTTTTTT. Protein product: CASRTVDFELFF.

The J gene is TRBJ2-3, the V gene TRBV20-1; TRBD2 matches 16 bases. The CDR3 extends over 17 amino acids. CDR1 is DFQATT and CDR2 is SNEGSKA in the germline V gene (reference sequence). Germline trimming cut 5 bases from V and 4 bases from J; bases unmatched to any gene: 9. The CDR3 region has the DNA TGCAGTGCTTCCCCGGGACTAGCGGGAGGGCTGGCAGATACGCAGTATTTT. Protein product: CSASPGLAGGLADTQYF.

This clonotype was picked up a small number of times. This may be a read error: a much more frequent sequence differs by one nucleotide. V is TRBV7-2 and J is TRBJ1-6; D gene uncertain. Germline V gene data show CDR1 as SGHTA and CDR2 as FQGNSA. The CDR3 is made up of 14 amino acids. V dropped 5 bases and J dropped 7 bases, with 12 bases sitting between them. CDR3 sequence (DNA): TGTGCCAGCAGCGCCCAAAGTCTCAATTCACCCCTCCACTTT. Its translation is CASSAQSLNSPLHF. Full variable domain (remainder filled in from reference TRBV7-2 and TRBJ1-6): GAGVSQSPSNKVTEKGKDVELRCDPISGHTALYWYRQSLGQGLEFLIYFQGNSAPDKSGLPSDRFSAERTGGSVSTLTIQRTQQEDSAVYLCASSAQSLNSPLHFGNGTRLTVT.

This clonotype was detected many times. The chain is built from TRBV6-1 and TRBJ2-3; 7 positions agree with TRBD2. Germline values: CDR1 MNHNS, CDR2 SASEGT. Losses at the gene ends were 8 bases for V and 1 base for J; bases not matched to a gene: 6. This CDR3 contains 14 residues. CDR3 bases: TGTGCCAGCCTAGCGGTCCGCGGCACAGATACGCAGTATTTT. Translating it yields CASLAVRGTDTQYF.

This clonotype appeared many times. The J gene is TRBJ2-5, the V gene TRBV2; 10 bases align to TRBD2. This CDR3 comprises 14 residues. Germline V CDR1 and CDR2: SNHLY, FYNNEI. V trimming: 4 bases; J trimming: 4 bases; junction bases outside the gene matches: 3. Here the CDR3 reads CASSGAGGRETQYF. CDR3 in DNA: TGTGCCAGCAGTGGAGCGGGAGGGCGAGAGACCCAGTACTTC.

This clonotype was detected many times. This CDR3 is CASSEEISLFNQPQHF. The CDR3 DNA follows: TGTGCCAGCAGTGAAGAGATTAGTTTATTCAATCAGCCCCAGCATTTT. The rearrangement uses TRBV2 and TRBJ1-5; no clear D gene. V dropped 1 base and J dropped 3 bases, with 13 bases sitting between them. The CDR3 covers 16 residues. Looked up from germline, CDR1 is SNHLY and CDR2 is FYNNEI.

This clonotype was detected only a few times. The rearrangement joins TRBV3-1 to TRBJ2-7, with TRBD1 matching 7 bases. With V trimmed by 4 bases and J by 5 bases, 11 bases remained unmatched. Per germline, CDR1 LGHDT and CDR2 YNNKEL (reference sequence). The CDR3 is made up of 15 amino acids. CDR3 loop: CASSRRTGPGHEQYF. The CDR3 nucleotides are TGTGCCAGCAGCCGGAGGACAGGCCCTGGTCACGAGCAGTACTTC.

This clonotype came up many times. The chain uses TRBV20-1 and TRBJ2-1; D gene ambiguous. This CDR3 comprises 11 residues. The V gene's germline CDR1 is DFQATT and CDR2 SNEGSKA (reference sequence). Deletions cut 6 bases from V and 4 bases from J, with 7 bases between. The CDR3 nucleotides are TGCAGTGCCATCCGGTACAATGAGCAGTTCTTC. This translates into CSAIRYNEQFF.

This chain connects TRBV20-1 to TRBJ1-5; 9 positions agree with TRBD1. Germline V gene lookup returns CDR1 DFQATT and CDR2 SNEGSKA (reference sequence). Trimming cost V 1 base and J 0 bases; bases outside gene matches: 4. The CDR3 consists of 16 residues. CDR3 residues: CSARAGTGNSNQPQHF. DNA for the CDR3: TGCAGTGCTAGAGCCGGGACAGGGAATAGCAATCAGCCCCAGCATTTT.

This clonotype was detected once. The rearrangement joins TRBV9 to TRBJ2-1; the D is unclear. CDR3 length: 15 amino acids. V lost 4 bases to trimming and J lost 4 bases, with 15 bases between them. Germline CDR1 SGDLS, CDR2 YYNGEE. CDR3 loop: CASSSRLDPYNEQFF. CDR3 bases: TGTGCCAGCAGCTCCCGACTCGATCCTTACAATGAGCAGTTCTTC.

This chain connects TRBV3-1 to TRBJ2-2; TRBD1 matches at 8 bases. This CDR3 contains 18 residues. Losses at the gene ends were 3 bases for V and 5 bases for J; bases not matched to a gene: 14. In germline, CDR1 is LGHDT, CDR2 YNNKEL (reference sequence). Written as DNA, the CDR3 is TGTGCCAGCAGCCAGGCCGGTCAGGGGGCGGCCAATACCGGGGAGCTGTTTTTT. Protein: CASSQAGQGAANTGELFF.

This clonotype was picked up a small number of times. V gene TRBV29-1 combines with J gene TRBJ2-2; D is possibly TRBD2 (6 bases). The germline V gene has CDR1 SQVTM and CDR2 ANQGSEA. The CDR3 runs to 12 residues. Trimming left V 1 base short and J 6 bases short, with 6 bases between. Written as DNA, the CDR3 is TGCAGCGTTGAAGGGGGGGCCGGGGAGCTGTTTTTT. Translating gives CSVEGGAGELFF.

V is TRBV6-2 or TRBV6-3 and J is TRBJ2-1, with TRBD2 matching 9 bases. V was clipped by 5 bases and J by 9 bases; unmatched bases: 5. Germline V gene data show CDR1 as MNHEY and CDR2 as SVGEGT. This CDR3 has 13 residues. The CDR3 is CASSRTSVLEQFF. The CDR3 DNA is TGTGCCAGCAGTCGGACTAGCGTACTTGAGCAGTTCTTC.

Concerning this clonotype itself: One end of the junction is discordant with germline, which a read error may explain. J is TRBJ1-4 and V is TRBV27, with a possible D match to TRBD1 (5 bases). This CDR3 is 15 amino acids long. Germline CDR1 is MNHEY and CDR2 is SMNVEV (reference sequence). The CDR3 DNA is TGTGCCCGCAGTTCCGGTTCCGTTGGGGCTGAAAAACTGTTTTTT. As protein: CARSSGSVGAEKLFF.

The sample holds many counts of this clonotype. The chain carries TRBV10-3 and TRBJ1-4; the D gene is possibly TRBD1 (6 bases). This CDR3 contains 14 residues. Looked up from germline, CDR1 is ENHRY and CDR2 is SYGVKD. The ends were cut back, 6 bases at V and 3 bases at J, with 11 bases in the middle. CDR3 amino acids: CAIRGTGSNEKLFF. DNA of the CDR3: TGTGCCATCAGAGGTACAGGGTCTAATGAAAAACTGTTTTTT.

This clonotype has a count of ten or more. The chain joins TRBV5-1 to TRBJ1-2; TRBD1 matches at 10 bases. There are 14 residues in the CDR3. Germline CDR1 and CDR2: SGHRS and YFSETQ. The V and J ends lost 4 bases and 4 bases, in that order; junction bases with no gene match: 4. CDR3 sequence (DNA): TGCGCCAGCAGCCCCTGGACAGGGGGCTATGGCTACACCTTC. Translating gives CASSPWTGGYGYTF.

The table lists this clonotype with many counts. This rearrangement joins TRBV3-1 to TRBJ2-1, with TRBD2 as a possible D gene (5 bases). With 0 bases removed from V and 4 bases from J, the gap between germline ends came to 10 bases. The V gene's germline CDR1 is LGHDT and CDR2 YNNKEL (reference sequence). This CDR3 is built from 15 residues. The CDR3, as DNA: TGTGCCAGCAGCCAAGAGAGCGGCGGTTACAATGAGCAGTTCTTC. Protein product: CASSQESGGYNEQFF.